The 8 T cell receptor beta chains below come from one sample, sequenced in a study of tissue T cells after allogeneic stem cell transplantation (dated by TCRdb to between 2020 and 2023). What the time point label conveys for this sample: mouse harvest day 14 after allogeneic transplant. Each mouse graft consisted of 10^7 T-cell-depleted bone marrow cells plus 10^6 splenic CD5+ T cells and was given by tail vein injection. The library relied on the immunoSEQ multiplex PCR assay. The source is immuneACCESS, and TCRdb retained only in-frame sequences with V and J called. Part of the clones is not carried over; for the studies checked, unresolved V genes explain less than half of this, and the remainder is unexplained. The sample table holds about 4,000 clones, of which around 45% were seen once. Clones ranked in the top ten supply around 28% of the sample. The material sequenced was gut tissue. The source is a female BALB/c mouse given C57BL/6 T cells with graft-versus-host disease after an allogeneic hematopoietic cell transplant.

Worth noting for this clone: The gene names given are mouse names. The read gets to within 1 residue of the CDR3 end, and the germline J gene fills in the rest. The rearrangement joins TRBV19 to TRBJ1-1; maybe TRBD1 (5 bases). Germline CDR1 and CDR2: FNHDT and SITEND (reference sequence). This CDR3 contains 14 residues. V was pared by 2 bases and J by 0 bases, with 8 bases between. The CDR3: CASSMATANTEVFF. CDR3 DNA (partial): TGTGCCAGCAGTATGGCGACAGCAAACACAGAAGTCTTC.

By share, this clone counts as medium-sized. Gene names refer to mouse genes. The CDR3 goes on 1 residue after the read ends, and that part is filled in from the germline J gene. The chain carries TRBV4 and TRBJ1-4; D is possibly TRBD1 (5 bases). CDR3 length: 14 residues. From germline, CDR1 is LGHDT and CDR2 YNNKQL (reference sequence). The V gene lost 3 bases and the J gene lost 3 bases, with 8 bases spanning the gap. Incomplete CDR3 DNA: TGTGCCAGCAGCTACAGGGACGCCAACGAAAGATTATTT. Its protein product is CASSYRDANERLF. The complete CDR3 sequence is CASSYRDANERLFF.

A note on this clone: Gene names follow the mouse nomenclature. The read finishes 1 residue shy of the CDR3 end, and the germline J gene is used to complete it. V and J are TRBV13-2 and TRBJ2-1; D may correspond to TRBD1 or TRBD2 (7 bases each). This CDR3 spans 16 amino acids. Germline assignment: CDR1 NNHNN and CDR2 SYGAGS (reference sequence). With 0 bases removed from V and 1 base from J, the gap between germline ends came to 11 bases. The CDR3 region is CASGDAGGLNYAEQFF. CDR3 bases read: TGTGCCAGCGGTGATGCAGGGGGACTGAACTATGCTGAGCAGTTC.

This clone appeared a few times. The gene symbols are mouse symbols. The read halts 1 residue ahead of the CDR3 end, with the missing end drawn from the germline J gene. This chain joins TRBV26 and TRBJ1-4, with 8 nucleotides matching TRBD1. Germline V CDR1 and CDR2: KGHPV, FQNQEV (reference sequence). The V segment lost 6 bases and the J segment 3 bases; nucleotides outside the gene matches: 3. The CDR3 is made up of 14 amino acids. CDR3 DNA, as far as it was read: TGTGCCAGCAGCCCGGGACAGGCCAACGAAAGATTATTT. This sequence encodes CASSPGQANERLF. The entire CDR3 protein is CASSPGQANERLFF. The entire variable domain, with the rest obtained from reference TRBV26 and TRBJ1-4, is as follows: NSKVIQTPRYLVKGQGQKAKMRCIPEKGHPVVFWYQQNKNNEFKFLINFQNQEVLQQIDMTEKRFSAECPSNSPCSLEIQSSEAGDSALYLCASSPGQANERLFFGHGTKLSVL.

Remarks on this clone: Here the gene names and germline are mouse. The CDR3 end is not reached by the read, which stops 1 residue before it; the germline J gene fills it in. J is TRBJ2-7 and V is TRBV16; 9 bases are a match to TRBD2. The V segment lost 4 bases and the J segment 4 bases; nucleotides outside the gene matches: 2. Germline CDR1 and CDR2: SGHSA and FRNQAP. The CDR3 totals 13 residues. CDR3 region: CASSSTGGYEQYF. CDR3 bases read: TGTGCAAGCAGCTCGACTGGGGGATATGAACAGTAC. The whole variable domain, filled in from reference TRBV16 and TRBJ2-7, reads NAGVIQTPRHKVTGKGQEATLWCEPISGHSAVFWYRQTIVQGLEFLTYFRNQAPIDDSGMPKERFSAQMPNQSHSTLKIQSTQPQDSAVYLCASSSTGGYEQYFGPGTRLTVL.

By share of the sample, this clone is medium-sized. Mouse names are used for the genes. The CDR3 end is not reached by the read, which stops 1 residue before it; the germline J gene fills it in. The chain employs TRBV19 and TRBJ2-7, with 9 bases identical to TRBD2. Trimming removed 3 bases from V and 3 bases from J; junction bases left unmatched: 1. Germline lookup yields CDR1 FNHDT and CDR2 SITEND (reference sequence). The CDR3 has 13 residues. The CDR3: CASSNWGVYEQYF. Incomplete CDR3 DNA: TGTGCCAGCAGTAACTGGGGGGTCTATGAACAGTAC. The full variable domain, completed using reference TRBV19 and TRBJ2-7, is GGIITQTPKFLIGQEGQKLTLKCQQNFNHDTMYWYRQDSGKGLRLIYYSITENDLQKGDLSEGYDASREKKSSFSLTVTSAQKNEMAVFLCASSNWGVYEQYFGPGTRLTVL.

This clone was detected only once. Gene names are mouse gene names. The CDR3 goes on 1 residue after the read ends, and that part is filled in from the germline J gene. The V and J genes are TRBV26 and TRBJ1-4; D gene ambiguous. Germline lookup yields CDR1 KGHPV and CDR2 FQNQEV (reference sequence). V was pared by 2 bases and J by 1 base, with 5 bases between. This CDR3 region has 14 residues. The CDR3 sequence: CASSLEGSNERLFF. The covered CDR3 bases are TGTGCCAGCAGTCTGGAGGGTTCCAACGAAAGATTATTT.

As concerns this clone: Germline and genes here are mouse. Sequencing ends 1 residue short of the CDR3 end; the germline J gene provides the rest. This sequence joins TRBV3 and TRBJ2-4; D remains unclear. V dropped 2 bases and J dropped 0 bases, with 3 bases sitting between them. Germline loops: CDR1 SNHLY, CDR2 FYNGKV (reference sequence). This CDR3 has 13 amino acids. The CDR3 is CASSLRSQNTLYF. The DNA read from the CDR3 is TGTGCCAGCAGCTTACGTAGTCAAAACACCTTGTAC.